These T cell receptor beta chains were read from a single sample in a study of cytomegalovirus exposure and HLA in healthy donors. Libraries were prepared by immunoSEQ multiplex PCR; TCRdb keeps only in-frame clonotypes and omits some of them. This sample has 300,000 to 450,000 clones; 86% occur once, and the top ten carry under 0.95%. Sample: PBMCs. The receptor set was obtained from a woman younger than 35 in good health and CMV-seronegative. CDR3s include the opening cysteine and the closing phenylalanine or tryptophan. A D gene is named only where the DNA matches it firmly. Rows may omit the clone size; those that give it use once, few, many or a size class.

d_call | j_call | v_call | clone_size | cdr3_nt | cdr3_aa
TRBD1 | TRBJ1-5 | TRBV2 | few | TGTGCCAGCACCCATTCAAGACAGGGTGGCCAGCCCCAGCATTTT | CASTHSRQGGQPQHF
- | TRBJ1-5 | TRBV21-1 | - | TGTGCCAGCAGCAAAGAGGTGTGGGAGCAGCCCCAGCATTTT | CASSKEVWEQPQHF
- | TRBJ1-2 | TRBV28 | - | TGTGCCAGCAGCCGGGAGGGGTATGGCTACACCTTC | CASSREGYGYTF
- | TRBJ2-7 | TRBV5-1 | - | TGCGCCAGCAGCTTGTACAGGGAGGGTTACGAGCAGTACTTC | CASSLYREGYEQYF
- | TRBJ2-3 | TRBV6-1 | - | TGTGCCAGCAGTGAATTAAAGAGCAGCGGGTTCACAGATACGCAGTATTTT | CASSELKSSGFTDTQYF
TRBD2 | TRBJ2-1 | TRBV9 | - | TGTGCCAGCAGCGTAGTGGCGTGGACTAGCGGGGGGAATGAGCAGTTCTTC | CASSVVAWTSGGNEQFF
TRBD1 | TRBJ2-7 | TRBV28 | - | TGTGCCAGTCGTTCCGGGACAGGGTACTACGAGCAGTACTTC | CASRSGTGYYEQYF
- | TRBJ1-5 | TRBV7-9 | - | TGTGCCAGCAGCTTTGGGCGGGGACAGCCCCAGCATTTT | CASSFGRGQPQHF
- | TRBJ1-1 | TRBV18 | - | TGTGCCAGCTCACCAAGACTCGAGCTACGACAGGACTTGAACACTGAAGCTTTCTTT | CASSPRLELRQDLNTEAFF
- | TRBJ1-3 | TRBV9 | - | TGTGCCAGCAGCCCGGGAAACACCATATATTTT | CASSPGNTIYF
- | TRBJ2-1 | TRBV2 | - | TGTGCCAGCAGCATCTTAGGACTCCTATACAATGAGCAGTTCTTC | CASSILGLLYNEQFF
- | TRBJ2-1 | TRBV7-3 | - | TGTGCCAGCAGTCAAGCTCAGGGCAATGAGCAGTTCTTC | CASSQAQGNEQFF
TRBD2 | TRBJ2-7 | TRBV4-2 | - | TGTGCCAGCAGCCAAGCTCCGACTAGCGGAGCCTACGAGCAGTACTTC | CASSQAPTSGAYEQYF
- | TRBJ1-2 | TRBV6-1 | - | TGTGCCAGCAGTGAAGAGCGGTACTATGGCTACACCTTC | CASSEERYYGYTF
- | TRBJ1-5 | TRBV5-1 | - | TGCGCCAGCAGCGATGGGGGGGGCAATCAGCCCCAGCATTTT | CASSDGGGNQPQHF
TRBD2 | TRBJ2-2 | TRBV28 | - | TGTGCCAGCAGGAGCCTCCCCGGGACTAGCGGGACAACCGGGGAGCTGTTTTTT | CASRSLPGTSGTTGELFF
- | TRBJ1-1 | TRBV5-1 | - | TGCGCCAGCAGCTTGGCTGGGACACCGGGGGAAGCTTTCTTT | CASSLAGTPGEAFF
TRBD1 | TRBJ1-2 | TRBV27 | - | TGTGCCAGCAGTTTATCGATCGACAGGGAGGACTATGGCTACACCTTC | CASSLSIDREDYGYTF
- | TRBJ1-1 | TRBV30 | - | TGTGCCTGGGACAGAAAGAACACTGAAGCTTTCTTT | CAWDRKNTEAFF
- | TRBJ1-4 | TRBV10-2 | - | TGCGCCAGCAGTGAGGGTCTCAGGGCGGAAGATGAAAAACTGTTTTTT | CASSEGLRAEDEKLFF
TRBD2 | TRBJ2-7 | TRBV30 | few | TGTGCCTGGAGATCTAGCGGCCCTACCTACGAGCAGTACTTC | CAWRSSGPTYEQYF
TRBD2 | TRBJ2-3 | TRBV2 | - | TGTGCCAGCTGCTCCGGGACTAGATCATCAGATACGCAGTATTTT | CASCSGTRSSDTQYF